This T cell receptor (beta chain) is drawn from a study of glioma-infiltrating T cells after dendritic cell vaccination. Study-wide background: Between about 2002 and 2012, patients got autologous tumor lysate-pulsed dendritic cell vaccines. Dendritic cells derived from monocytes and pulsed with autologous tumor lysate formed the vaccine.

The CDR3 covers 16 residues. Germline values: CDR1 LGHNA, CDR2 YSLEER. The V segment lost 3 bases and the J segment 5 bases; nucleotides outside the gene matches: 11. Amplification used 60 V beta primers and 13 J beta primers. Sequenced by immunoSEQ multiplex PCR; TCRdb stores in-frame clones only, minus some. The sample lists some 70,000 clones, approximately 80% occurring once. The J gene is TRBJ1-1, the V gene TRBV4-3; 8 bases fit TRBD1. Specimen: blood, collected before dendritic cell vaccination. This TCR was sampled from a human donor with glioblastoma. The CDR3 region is CASSHDRTGKRTEAFF. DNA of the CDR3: TGCGCCAGCAGCCACGATCGGACAGGGAAAAGGACTGAAGCTTTCTTT.